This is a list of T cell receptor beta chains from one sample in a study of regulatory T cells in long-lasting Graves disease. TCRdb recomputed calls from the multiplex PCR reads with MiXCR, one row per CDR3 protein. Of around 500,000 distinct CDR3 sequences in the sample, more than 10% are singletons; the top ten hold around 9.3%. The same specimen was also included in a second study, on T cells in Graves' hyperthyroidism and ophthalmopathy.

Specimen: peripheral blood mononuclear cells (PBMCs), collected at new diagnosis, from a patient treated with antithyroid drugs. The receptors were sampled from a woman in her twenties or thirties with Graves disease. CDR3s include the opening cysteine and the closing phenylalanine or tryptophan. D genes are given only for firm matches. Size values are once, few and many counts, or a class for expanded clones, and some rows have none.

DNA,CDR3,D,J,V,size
TGTGCCAGCAGCTCGCGGACAGGGGATAGCGGGAGGATCTACGAGCAGTACTTC,CASSSRTGDSGRIYEQYF,NA,TRBJ2-7,TRBV7-9,NA
TGTGCCAGCCCCAGGACTAGATACTACAATGAGCAGTTCTTC,CASPRTRYYNEQFF,TRBD2,TRBJ2-1,TRBV6-1,NA
TGCAGCGTTAGTGACAGGGTGGACAATGAGCAGTTCTTC,CSVSDRVDNEQFF,TRBD1,TRBJ2-1,TRBV29-1,NA
TGTGCCAGCAGTCTCAGACTGGGAGAGAACACCGGGGAGCTGTTTTTT,CASSLRLGENTGELFF,NA,TRBJ2-2,TRBV28,NA
TGTGCCAGCGGCGGAACGAACACTGAAGCTTTCTTT,CASGGTNTEAFF,NA,TRBJ1-1,TRBV4-2,NA
TGTGCCAGCAGCCCAATCCCGGAGGGATATGAGCAGTTCTTC,CASSPIPEGYEQFF,NA,TRBJ2-1,TRBV7-9,many
TGTGCCAGCAGCCCCCGGCAGGGGGCGGATAATGAAAAACTGTTTTTT,CASSPRQGADNEKLFF,TRBD1,TRBJ1-4,TRBV4-2,NA
TGTGCCAGCAGCCAAGCCTGGGGGATCCTATATGGCTACACCTTC,CASSQAWGILYGYTF,NA,TRBJ1-2,TRBV3-1,NA
TGTGCCAGCAGCTTCGGGACTCCCGCCTACAATGAGCAGTTCTTC,CASSFGTPAYNEQFF,NA,TRBJ2-1,TRBV14,many
TGTGCCAGCAGCTTAGGAATCAGGCGGACCTCTTCCGTCCTGACTTTC,CASSLGIRRTSSVLTF,NA,TRBJ2-6,TRBV7-8,many